This T cell receptor beta chain came from a study of blood T cells in healthy people across ages. Primers used in a second PCR of roughly 7 to 11 cycles were a sample-barcoded 5' primer and a J-beta primer mix. TCRdb re-called the 5' RACE reads through MiXCR, storing one row per CDR3 protein. Seen here are 780,000 or so distinct CDR3 sequences, about 53% observed once, and the top ten hold about 38%. From germline, CDR1 is MGHRA and CDR2 YSYEKL. Trimming removed 5 bases at V and 1 base at J, with 12 bases between. The CDR3 covers 14 residues. The chain links TRBV4-1 to TRBJ2-7; maybe TRBD2 (5 bases). Sequenced input: blood. The sequence was collected from a man older than 75 in good health. The CDR3 is CASSWAGNSYEQYF. In DNA, the CDR3 is TGCGCCAGCAGCTGGGCCGGGAATTCCTACGAGCAGTACTTC.